This record covers a single TCR beta chain. Its antigen is as yet unknown. This entry is derived from a study of cytomegalovirus exposure and HLA in healthy donors. The study's findings and limits: Prior analysis indicated that the majority of TCR beta V segments exhibited productivity approximately 87% or approximately 30% of the time. Reportedly, a later analysis found an Asian-associated ancestry cluster had fewer N-insertions than the approximately 670-donor mean.

CDR3 length equals 14 residues. The germline gives CDR1 MDHEN, CDR2 SYDVKM. Trimming removed 1 base from V and 5 bases from J, with 12 bases in between. Amplification used 60 Vbeta primers and 13 Jbeta primers. Using immunoSEQ multiplex PCR, the repertoire was profiled, and TCRdb retains in-frame clones only, with some absent. The data hold fewer than 120,000 clones, with just over 75% observed a single time. The source material was PBMCs. The source is a man between 25 and 39 years old in good health and CMV-seropositive. This chain connects TRBV28 to TRBJ2-7, with D maybe TRBD2 (7 bases). The DNA of the CDR3 is TGTGCCAGCAGTTTATCGGGGGGCCGGGACGAGCAGTACTTC. Its protein is CASSLSGGRDEQYF.